The subject of this entry is one T cell receptor beta chain. Antigen specificity is unknown. The study ran its PCR with 60 Vbeta and 13 Jbeta primers. Sequenced by immunoSEQ multiplex PCR; TCRdb stores in-frame clones only, minus some. The sample carries about 110,000 clones, 70% recorded once. Germline CDR1 is MGHRA and CDR2 is YSYEKL. The CDR3 covers 15 residues. Losses at the gene ends were 1 base for V and 3 bases for J; bases not matched to a gene: 4. This record belongs to a study of cytomegalovirus exposure and HLA in healthy donors. It was healthy bone marrow donors who served as donors. Findings and limits, study-wide: Analyzed later, most CMV-associated TCR beta chains appeared HLA-restricted.

V usage is TRBV4-1 and J usage is TRBJ2-7, with TRBD2 matching over 9 bases. Sequencing input: PBMCs. This TCR was sampled from a man aged 25-45 years in good health and CMV-seropositive. The CDR3 bases are TGCGCCAGCAGCCAAGTTAGCGGGGGTAACTACGAGCAGTACTTC. As protein: CASSQVSGGNYEQYF.